This T cell receptor (beta chain) comes out of a study of cytomegalovirus exposure and HLA in healthy donors. This clone has a handful of counts. The PCR used 60 Vbeta and 13 Jbeta primers. TCRdb's copy holds only in-frame clones and misses some; the assay was immunoSEQ multiplex PCR. The table lists tens of thousands of clones, approximately 84% of them singletons. Sequencing was performed on PBMCs. The clonotype was recovered from a man in his forties or fifties in good health and CMV-seronegative.

The CDR3 loop is CASSPHIAGHYEQYF. Written as DNA, the CDR3 is TGTGCCAGCAGTCCCCATATAGCGGGCCACTACGAGCAGTACTTC. This chain connects TRBV28 to TRBJ2-7; 7 nucleotides line up with TRBD2. The CDR3 spans 15 residues. J gave up 3 bases and V 5 bases, and 10 bases lay outside the gene matches. Germline V gives CDR1 MDHEN, CDR2 SYDVKM.